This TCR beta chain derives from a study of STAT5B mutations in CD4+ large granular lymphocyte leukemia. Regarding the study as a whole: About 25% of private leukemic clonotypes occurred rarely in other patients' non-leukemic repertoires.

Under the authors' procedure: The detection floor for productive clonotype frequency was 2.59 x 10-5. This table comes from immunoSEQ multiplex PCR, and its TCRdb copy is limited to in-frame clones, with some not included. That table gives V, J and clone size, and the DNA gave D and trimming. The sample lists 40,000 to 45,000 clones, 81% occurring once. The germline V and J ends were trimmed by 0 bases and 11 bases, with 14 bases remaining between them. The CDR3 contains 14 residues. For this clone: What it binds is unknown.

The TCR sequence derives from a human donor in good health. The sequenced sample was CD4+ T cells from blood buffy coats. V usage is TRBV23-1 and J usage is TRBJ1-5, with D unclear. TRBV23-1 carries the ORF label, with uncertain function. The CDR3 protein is CASSQSVSPGTQHF. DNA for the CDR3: TGCGCCAGCAGTCAATCGGTTTCCCCGGGGACCCAGCATTTT.